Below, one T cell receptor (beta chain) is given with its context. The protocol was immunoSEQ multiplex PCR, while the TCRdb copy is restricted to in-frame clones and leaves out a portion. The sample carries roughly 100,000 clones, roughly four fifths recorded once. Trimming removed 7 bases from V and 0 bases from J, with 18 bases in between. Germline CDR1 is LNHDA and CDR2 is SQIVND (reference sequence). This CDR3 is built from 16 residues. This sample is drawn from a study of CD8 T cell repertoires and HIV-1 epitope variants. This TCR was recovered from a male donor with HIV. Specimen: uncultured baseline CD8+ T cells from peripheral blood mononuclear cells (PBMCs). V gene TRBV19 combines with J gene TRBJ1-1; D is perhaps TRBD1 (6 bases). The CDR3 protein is CASTRAGQGMNTEAFF. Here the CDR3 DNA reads TGTGCCAGTACCCGGGCAGGGCAGGGGATGAACACTGAAGCTTTCTTT.